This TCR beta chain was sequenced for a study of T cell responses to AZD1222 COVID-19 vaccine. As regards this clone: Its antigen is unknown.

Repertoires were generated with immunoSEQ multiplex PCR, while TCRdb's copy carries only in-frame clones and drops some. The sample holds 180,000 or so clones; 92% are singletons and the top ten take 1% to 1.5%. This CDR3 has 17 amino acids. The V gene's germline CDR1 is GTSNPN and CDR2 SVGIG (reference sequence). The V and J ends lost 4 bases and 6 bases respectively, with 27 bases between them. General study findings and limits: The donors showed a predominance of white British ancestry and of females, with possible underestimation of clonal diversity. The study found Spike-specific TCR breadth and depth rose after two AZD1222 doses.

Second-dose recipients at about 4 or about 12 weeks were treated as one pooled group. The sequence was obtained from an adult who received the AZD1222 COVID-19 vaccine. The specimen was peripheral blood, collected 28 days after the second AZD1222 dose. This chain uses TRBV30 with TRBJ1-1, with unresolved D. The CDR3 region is CAWNDVVTLASEAEAFF. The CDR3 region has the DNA TGTGCCTGGAATGATGTAGTTACATTAGCATCCGAGGCTGAAGCTTTCTTT.